This TCR beta chain came from a study of T cells in Graves' hyperthyroidism and ophthalmopathy. This clonotype was seen ten or more times. Germline values: CDR1 SGHTS, CDR2 YDEGEE. This CDR3 has 17 residues. The ends lost 4 bases at V and 8 bases at J; junction bases unmatched: 13. The source material, RNA transcripts, was used to amplify TCR beta CDR3 regions. The TCR CDR3 was amplified in a first-round RT-PCR using the HTBI primer set. TCRdb passed the multiplex PCR reads through MiXCR, listing each CDR3 protein once. The sample lists some 140,000 distinct CDR3 sequences, around 20% seen once, with more than 65% in the top ten.

The clonotype comes from a woman between 45 and 60 years old with Graves' hyperthyroidism that later progressed to Graves' ophthalmopathy. The chain is built from TRBV5-8 and TRBJ2-1; 12 bases line up with TRBD2. Source material: blood. The CDR3 DNA sequence: TGTGCCAGCAGCGCCCGAACCCTAGCGGGAGGGCGGGATGAGCAGTTCTTC. The encoded protein is CASSARTLAGGRDEQFF.